This entry is about one T cell receptor beta chain. This entry comes from a study of T-cell reconstitution after alpha-beta-depleted transplantation in children. Unique molecular identifiers were incorporated into the prepared TCRbeta library. TCRdb re-analysed the PCR reads in MiXCR, keeping a single row per CDR3 protein. This sample carries about 200,000 distinct CDR3 sequences, roughly 6.6% of them seen once, and the ten largest clones take around 5%. This TCR came from a boy aged 2 to 9 with acute lymphoblastic leukemia, due to receive a stem cell transplant. The source was PBMCs, collected before TCRalphabeta/CD19-depleted stem cell transplant.

The DNA for the CDR3 is TGTGCCAGCAGTTACTCGACAGACCCTTATAACTATGGCTACACCTTC. Translated, it gives CASSYSTDPYNYGYTF. The chain links TRBV6-5 to TRBJ1-2, with D perhaps TRBD1 (5 bases). V lost 0 bases and J lost 1, with 12 bases in between. The CDR3 extends over 16 amino acids. Germline V gives CDR1 MNHEY, CDR2 SVGAGI.